This T cell receptor (beta chain) appears in the sequencing data of a study of beta chain features in type 1 diabetes. In the case of this clone: The target antigen is unknown.

One heparinised blood draw averaging approximately 120 mL was given by each donor. All sorted populations exceeded 98% purity. The entirety of the isolated RNA underwent reverse transcription, so expressed TCRB transcripts were sequenced. TCRdb keeps only in-frame clones here, not all; method: immunoSEQ multiplex PCR. In the table there are some 150,000 clones, 9.7% of which are singletons. Study-wide findings and caveats: All four CD4+ subsets from Type 1 diabetes patients carried moderately but significantly shorter TCRB CDR3s. Compared with healthy donors, patients appeared to share more similar naive, central memory and regulatory TCRB repertoires.

Sequencing was performed on central memory CD4+ T cells from blood. This receptor was obtained from a middle-aged woman in good health.

The CDR3 loop reads CASSQSAYNEQFF. The DNA of the CDR3 is TGTGCCAGCAGCCAATCGGCCTACAATGAGCAGTTCTTC. The gene calls are TRBV4-2 and TRBJ2-1; D not certain. The CDR3 consists of 13 residues. Between the trimmed V and J ends, which lost 2 bases and 2 bases, there was a span of 4 bases. Germline V CDR1 and CDR2: LGHNA, YNFKEQ.